Below, 19 T cell receptor beta chains from the same sample are listed, as sequenced in a study of T cell responses to AZD1222 COVID-19 vaccine. The method was immunoSEQ multiplex PCR; TCRdb's version includes in-frame clones alone and lacks a portion of them. This sample has 100,000 to 120,000 clones, with roughly 89% found just once. The sequences come from peripheral blood, collected 28 days after the second AZD1222 dose. Every receptor here comes from an adult who received the AZD1222 COVID-19 vaccine.

The J gene is TRBJ2-3, the V gene TRBV4-2, with 8 positions matching TRBD2. This CDR3 comprises 14 residues. The germline gives CDR1 LGHNA, CDR2 YNFKEQ. With 4 bases clipped from V and 1 base from J, the junction kept 1 base outside the gene matches. DNA of the CDR3: TGTGCCAGCAGCCCAGCGGGAGGCACAGATACGCAGTATTTT. Its protein product is CASSPAGGTDTQYF.

The CDR3 protein is CASSFVAGSSYNEQFF. The DNA for the CDR3 is TGTGCCAGCAGTTTTGTCGCAGGGAGCTCCTACAATGAGCAGTTCTTC. V gene TRBV28 combines with J gene TRBJ2-1; D may be TRBD1 or TRBD2 (5 bases each). Germline V gene lookup returns CDR1 MDHEN and CDR2 SYDVKM. V lost 3 bases to trimming and J lost 0 bases, with 12 bases between them. The CDR3 length is 16 residues.

The rearrangement links TRBV5-4 to TRBJ2-3; 8 bases align to TRBD1. There are 14 residues in the CDR3. CDR1 SGHNT and CDR2 YYREEE come from the germline V gene (reference sequence). J lost 5 bases, V lost 4 bases, and 6 bases had no gene match. The CDR3 spells CASSVGQGRDTQYF. CDR3 nucleotides: TGTGCCAGCAGCGTTGGACAGGGACGAGATACGCAGTATTTT.

This clone has at least ten counts. The gene calls are TRBV5-1 and TRBJ1-6, with a possible D match to TRBD1 (6 bases). The germline CDR1 and CDR2 sequences are SGHRS and YFSETQ. With 4 bases removed from V and 6 bases from J, the gap between germline ends came to 17 bases. CDR3 length equals 16 residues. The CDR3 region has the DNA TGCGCCAGCAGCGGCCAGGCGGGGGCAGGTAATTCACCCCTCCACTTT. This translates into CASSGQAGAGNSPLHF.

V is TRBV7-9 and J is TRBJ1-2; D not certain. CDR3 size: 14 residues. Germline V gives CDR1 SEHNR, CDR2 FQNEAQ (reference sequence). The V and J ends lost 3 bases and 3 bases respectively, with 11 bases between them. CDR3 amino acids: CASSLDTGYYGYTF. The CDR3 region has the DNA TGTGCCAGCAGCTTGGATACGGGATACTATGGCTACACCTTC.

The chain combines TRBV23-1 with TRBJ2-2; 8 bases are shared with TRBD1. TRBV23-1 falls under the ORF class, with uncertain function. This CDR3 is built from 20 residues. V was pared by 3 bases and J by 0 bases, with 15 bases of the junction left unmatched. CDR3 DNA: TGCGCCAGCAGTCAGGGCCCGGGACAGGAGCTAATTTCGAACACCGGGGAGCTGTTTTTT. This translates into CASSQGPGQELISNTGELFF.

V usage is TRBV30 and J usage is TRBJ2-7; D ambiguous. The V gene's germline CDR1 is GTSNPN and CDR2 SVGIG (reference sequence). This CDR3 has 11 amino acids. V was shortened by 3 bases and J by 3 bases, with 6 bases between the two germline ends. CDR3 nucleotides: TGTGCCTGGAGCGTCAGCTACGAGCAGTACTTC. Its translation is CAWSVSYEQYF.

This chain links TRBV14 with TRBJ1-4; D might be TRBD1 (6 bases). Per germline, CDR1 SGHDN and CDR2 FVKESK. Trimming pared 2 bases from V and 8 bases from J, leaving 18 bases between. This CDR3 is 16 amino acids long. The CDR3 loop reads CASSQIGGASSEKLFF. For the CDR3, the DNA is TGTGCCAGCAGCCAAATCGGGGGGGCATCCTCGGAAAAACTGTTTTTT.

The chain couples TRBV4-1 to TRBJ1-6; 9 nucleotides match TRBD1. The CDR3 spans 16 residues. From germline, CDR1 is MGHRA and CDR2 YSYEKL. V lost 0 bases and J lost 8; bases outside the gene matches: 5. DNA of the CDR3: TGCGCCAGCAGCCAAGATTTGGACAGGGGTTATTCACCCCTCCACTTT. Translation gives CASSQDLDRGYSPLHF.

The chain combines TRBV9 with TRBJ1-2; possible D gene TRBD1, 6 bases. CDR3 length equals 16 residues. Per the germline V gene, CDR1 is SGDLS and CDR2 is YYNGEE. V was shortened by 3 bases and J by 0 bases, with 15 bases between the two germline ends. CDR3 sequence (DNA): TGTGCCAGCAGCGCTAGCGACAGGATAGCTAACTATGGCTACACCTTC. Translating it yields CASSASDRIANYGYTF.

Here the CDR3 DNA reads TGTGCCAGCTCACCAGGGGACTCGGGGACTGAAGCTTTCTTT. Translation gives CASSPGDSGTEAFF. The chain links TRBV18 to TRBJ1-1; D possibly corresponds to TRBD1 (5 bases). CDR1 KGHSH and CDR2 LQKENI come from the germline V gene. The germline V and J ends were trimmed by 2 bases and 5 bases, with 12 bases remaining between them. The CDR3 is 14 residues long.

The chain joins TRBV11-2 to TRBJ1-1; D remains ambiguous. The CDR3 is 15 amino acids. CDR1 and CDR2 from the germline V gene are SGHAT and FQNNGV. Trimming cost V 7 bases and J 14 bases, with 29 bases left between them. The CDR3 is CASTPNPTSSPVVFF. The CDR3, as DNA: TGTGCCAGCACTCCAAACCCGACCTCGAGTCCCGTTGTCTTCTTT.

This rearrangement joins TRBV18 to TRBJ1-2; TRBD1 matches at 10 bases. With 4 bases clipped from V and 3 bases from J, the junction kept 5 bases outside the gene matches. This CDR3 is 15 amino acids long. The germline CDR1 and CDR2 sequences are KGHSH and LQKENI. The CDR3 DNA reads TGTGCCAGCTCACTAGGGACAGGGGATGACTATGGCTACACCTTC. The encoded protein is CASSLGTGDDYGYTF.

V usage is TRBV11-3 and J usage is TRBJ1-6; D uncertain. The CDR3 consists of 18 residues. Germline CDR1 SGHNT, CDR2 YENEEA. V gave up 6 bases and J gave up 4 bases, with 22 bases separating them. The DNA for the CDR3 is TGTGCCAGCAGGGGCTTTTTACAAGGGAAGGCTTATAATTCACCCCTCCACTTT. Its protein product is CASRGFLQGKAYNSPLHF.

The chain is built from TRBV9 and TRBJ1-1, with a weak D call TRBD1 (5 bases). The CDR3 has 15 amino acids. V lost 0 bases and J lost 4, with 13 bases in between. The germline V gene encodes CDR1 SGDLS and CDR2 YYNGEE. The CDR3 DNA follows: TGTGCCAGCAGCGTAGGAGGGGCAGGCTTCACTGAAGCTTTCTTT. It specifies CASSVGGAGFTEAFF. Drawing the rest from reference TRBV9 and TRBJ1-1, the complete variable domain is DSGVTQTPKHLITATGQRVTLRCSPRSGDLSVYWYQQSLDQGLQFLIQYYNGEERAKGNILERFSAQQFPDLHSELNLSSLELGDSALYFCASSVGGAGFTEAFFGQGTRLTVV.

The V gene is TRBV18, the J gene TRBJ2-5; 8 nucleotides match TRBD2. The CDR3 length is 14 residues. V shed 3 bases, J shed 4 bases, and the junction held 4 bases outside the gene matches. Germline assignment: CDR1 KGHSH and CDR2 LQKENI. CDR3 nucleotides: TGTGCCAGCTCACCGGGCCGGGGGGGAGAGACCCAGTACTTC. Protein product: CASSPGRGGETQYF.

This clone was seen more than once but under ten times. The chain joins TRBV5-1 to TRBJ2-2, with TRBD2 matching over 7 bases. Germline CDR1 is SGHRS and CDR2 is YFSETQ. This CDR3 has 14 residues. J lost 6 bases, V lost 4 bases, and 6 bases had no gene match. The CDR3: CASSPVGGAGELFF. CDR3 DNA: TGCGCCAGCAGCCCCGTGGGGGGGGCCGGGGAGCTGTTTTTT.

The chain carries TRBV6-4 and TRBJ2-1; D is uncertain. From germline, CDR1 is MRHNA and CDR2 SNTAGT. Trimming took off 6 bases at V and 4 bases at J, with 16 bases between the two ends. This CDR3 contains 15 residues. CDR3 bases: TGTGCCAGCAGGACCGTGGCCCCAATTTACAATGAGCAGTTCTTC. Amino acid sequence: CASRTVAPIYNEQFF.

In this sample, this clone turned up once. This CDR3 is also generated by other DNA sequences in the sample. J is TRBJ2-7 and V is TRBV29-1; 9 nucleotides agree with TRBD1. V was clipped by 7 bases and J by 5 bases; unmatched bases: 9. The germline V gene has CDR1 SQVTM and CDR2 ANQGSEA. This CDR3 region has 13 residues. The CDR3 reads CSGGTGTGNEQYF. CDR3 sequence (DNA): TGCAGCGGGGGGACTGGGACAGGGAACGAGCAGTACTTC.